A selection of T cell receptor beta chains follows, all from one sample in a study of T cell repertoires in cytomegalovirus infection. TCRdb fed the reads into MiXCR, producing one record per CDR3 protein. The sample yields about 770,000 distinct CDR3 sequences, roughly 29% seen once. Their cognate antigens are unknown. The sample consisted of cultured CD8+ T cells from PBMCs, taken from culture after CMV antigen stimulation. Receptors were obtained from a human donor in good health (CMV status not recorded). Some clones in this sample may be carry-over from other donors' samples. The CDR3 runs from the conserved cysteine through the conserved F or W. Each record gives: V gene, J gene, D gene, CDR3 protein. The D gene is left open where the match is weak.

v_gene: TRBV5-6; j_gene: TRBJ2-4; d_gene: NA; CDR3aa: CASGRGSKNIQYF
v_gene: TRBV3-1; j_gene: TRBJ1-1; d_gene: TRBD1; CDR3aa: CASSQGLGQGAKAFF
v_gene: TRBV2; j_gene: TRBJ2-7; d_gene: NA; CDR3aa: CASSDGEQYF
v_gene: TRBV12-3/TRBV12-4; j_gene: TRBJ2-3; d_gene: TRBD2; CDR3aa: CASSGSSGGPLDTQYF
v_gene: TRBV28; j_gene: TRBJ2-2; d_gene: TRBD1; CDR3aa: CASSGGTGPTGELFF
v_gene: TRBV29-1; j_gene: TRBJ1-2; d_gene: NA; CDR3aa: CSVEVGRGGRRTTF
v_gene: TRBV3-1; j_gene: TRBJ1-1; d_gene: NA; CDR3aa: CASSQPGTEAFF
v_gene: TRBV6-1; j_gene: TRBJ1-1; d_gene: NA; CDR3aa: CASSGVVTEAFF
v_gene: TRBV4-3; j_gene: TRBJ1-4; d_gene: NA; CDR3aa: CASSQEAVASTNEKLFF
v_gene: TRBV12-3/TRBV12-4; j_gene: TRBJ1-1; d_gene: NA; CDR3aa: CASSPSPAGDTEAFF
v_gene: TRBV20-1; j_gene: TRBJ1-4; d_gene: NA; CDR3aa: CSAPRWGGEEKLFF
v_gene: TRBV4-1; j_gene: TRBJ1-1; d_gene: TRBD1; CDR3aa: CASNPAGTGGRGYAEAFF
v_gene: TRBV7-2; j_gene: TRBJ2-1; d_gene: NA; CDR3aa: CASYGSNEQFF
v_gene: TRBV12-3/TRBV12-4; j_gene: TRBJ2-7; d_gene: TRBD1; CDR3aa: CASSFWDREEDEQYF
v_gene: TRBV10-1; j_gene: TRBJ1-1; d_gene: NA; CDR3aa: CASSPGTFGDTEAFF
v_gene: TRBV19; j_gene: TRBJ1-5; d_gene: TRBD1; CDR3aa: CASSDRDRGGHQPQHF
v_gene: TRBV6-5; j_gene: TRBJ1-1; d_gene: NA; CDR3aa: CAAGASMNTEAFF
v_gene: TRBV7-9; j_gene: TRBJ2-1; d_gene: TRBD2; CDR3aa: CASSLSLAGGNNEQFF
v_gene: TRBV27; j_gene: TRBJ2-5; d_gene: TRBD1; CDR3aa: CASETGPGGTQYF
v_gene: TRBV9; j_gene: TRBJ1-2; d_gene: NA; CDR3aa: CASSTGTENYGYTF
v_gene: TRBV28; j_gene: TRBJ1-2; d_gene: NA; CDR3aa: CATAPRGRGYTF
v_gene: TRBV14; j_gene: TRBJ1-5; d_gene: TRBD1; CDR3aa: CASSRTGGNSNQPQHF
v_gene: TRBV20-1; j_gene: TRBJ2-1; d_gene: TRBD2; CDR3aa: CSARDLAGGPHEQFF
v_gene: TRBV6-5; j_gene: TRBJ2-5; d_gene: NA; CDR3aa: CASSYSSSTKTETQYF
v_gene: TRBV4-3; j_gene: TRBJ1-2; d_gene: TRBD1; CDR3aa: CASSQEQGNYGYTF
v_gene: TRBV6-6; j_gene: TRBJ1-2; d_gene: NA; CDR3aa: CASNRGAHGGYTF
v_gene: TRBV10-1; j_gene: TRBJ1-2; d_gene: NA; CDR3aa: CASSPRRSGDSYGYTF
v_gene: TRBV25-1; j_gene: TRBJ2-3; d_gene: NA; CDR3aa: CASSEYFQGEGTDTQYF
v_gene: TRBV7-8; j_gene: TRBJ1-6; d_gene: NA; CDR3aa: CASSSRTENSPLHF